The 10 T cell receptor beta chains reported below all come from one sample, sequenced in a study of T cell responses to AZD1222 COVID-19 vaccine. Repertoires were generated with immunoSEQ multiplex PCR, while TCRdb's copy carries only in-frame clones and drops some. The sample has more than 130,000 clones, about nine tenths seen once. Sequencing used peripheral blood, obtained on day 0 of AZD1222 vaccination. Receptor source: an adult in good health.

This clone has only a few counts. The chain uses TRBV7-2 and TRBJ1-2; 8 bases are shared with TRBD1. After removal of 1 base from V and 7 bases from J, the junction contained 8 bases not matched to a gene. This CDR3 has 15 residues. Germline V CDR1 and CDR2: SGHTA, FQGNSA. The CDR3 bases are TGTGCCAGCAGCTTAGATCCGGACAGGGCTAGTGGCTACACCTTC. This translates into CASSLDPDRASGYTF.

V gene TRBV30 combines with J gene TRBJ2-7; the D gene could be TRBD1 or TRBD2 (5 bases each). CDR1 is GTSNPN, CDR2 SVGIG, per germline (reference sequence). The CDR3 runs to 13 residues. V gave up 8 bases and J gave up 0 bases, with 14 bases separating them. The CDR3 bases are TGTGCCACCGCCGGGACGGCCTCCTACGAGCAGTACTTC. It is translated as CATAGTASYEQYF. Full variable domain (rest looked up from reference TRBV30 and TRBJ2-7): SQTIHQWPATLVQPVGSPLSLECTVEGTSNPNLYWYRQAAGRGLQLLFYSVGIGQISSEVPQNLSASRPQDRQFILSSKKLLLSDSGFYLCATAGTASYEQYFGPGTRLTVT.

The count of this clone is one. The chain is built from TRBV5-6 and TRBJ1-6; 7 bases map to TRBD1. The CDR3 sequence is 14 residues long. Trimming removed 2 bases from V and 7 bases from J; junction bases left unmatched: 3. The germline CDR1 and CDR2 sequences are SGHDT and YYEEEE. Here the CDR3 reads CASSFQGGNSPLHF. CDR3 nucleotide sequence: TGTGCCAGCAGCTTTCAGGGGGGGAATTCACCCCTCCACTTT.

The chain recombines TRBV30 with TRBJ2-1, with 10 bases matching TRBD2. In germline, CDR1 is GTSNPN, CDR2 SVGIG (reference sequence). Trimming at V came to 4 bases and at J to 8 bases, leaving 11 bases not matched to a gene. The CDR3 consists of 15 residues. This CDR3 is CAWTGERGGIYEQFF. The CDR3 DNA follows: TGTGCCTGGACGGGGGAGCGGGGGGGCATCTATGAGCAGTTCTTC. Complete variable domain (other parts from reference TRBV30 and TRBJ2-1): SQTIHQWPATLVQPVGSPLSLECTVEGTSNPNLYWYRQAAGRGLQLLFYSVGIGQISSEVPQNLSASRPQDRQFILSSKKLLLSDSGFYLCAWTGERGGIYEQFFGPGTRLTVL.

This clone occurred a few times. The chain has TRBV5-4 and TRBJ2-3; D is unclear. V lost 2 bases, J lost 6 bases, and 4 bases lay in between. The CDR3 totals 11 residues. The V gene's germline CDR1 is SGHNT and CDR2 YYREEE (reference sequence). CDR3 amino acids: CASSFRDTQYF. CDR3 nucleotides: TGTGCCAGCAGCTTCAGGGATACGCAGTATTTT.

The CDR3 coding sequence is TGTGCCAGCAGCCGAAATACCGGGACAGGGACCTACAATGAGCAGTTCTTC. Residues: CASSRNTGTGTYNEQFF. The chain employs TRBV4-2 and TRBJ2-1; the match to TRBD1 covers 9 bases. The CDR3 is made up of 17 amino acids. Germline CDR1 LGHNA, CDR2 YNFKEQ. After removal of 4 bases from V and 2 bases from J, the junction contained 9 bases not matched to a gene.

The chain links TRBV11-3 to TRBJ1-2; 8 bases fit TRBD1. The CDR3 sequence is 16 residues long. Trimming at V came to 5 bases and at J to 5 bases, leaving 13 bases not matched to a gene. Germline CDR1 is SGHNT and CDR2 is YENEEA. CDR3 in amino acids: CASSPDAGGVGYGYTF. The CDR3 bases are TGTGCCAGCAGCCCAGACGCAGGGGGCGTAGGTTATGGCTACACCTTC.

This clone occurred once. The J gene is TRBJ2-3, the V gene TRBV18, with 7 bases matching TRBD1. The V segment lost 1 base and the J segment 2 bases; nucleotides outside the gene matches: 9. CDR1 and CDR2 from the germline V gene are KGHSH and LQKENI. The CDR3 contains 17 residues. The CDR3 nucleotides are TGTGCCAGCTCACCACTGCCGACAGGGTGGGTCACAGATACGCAGTATTTT. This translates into CASSPLPTGWVTDTQYF.

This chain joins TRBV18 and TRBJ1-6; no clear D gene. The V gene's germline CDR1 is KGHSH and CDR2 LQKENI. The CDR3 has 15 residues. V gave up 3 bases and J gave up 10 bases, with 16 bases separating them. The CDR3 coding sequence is TGTGCCAGCTCACCCAAGCCGGGTATAGGATCACCCCTCCACTTT. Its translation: CASSPKPGIGSPLHF. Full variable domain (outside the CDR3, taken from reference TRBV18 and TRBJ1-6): NAGVMQNPRHLVRRRGQEARLRCSPMKGHSHVYWYRQLPEEGLKFMVYLQKENIIDESGMPKERFSAEFPKEGPSILRIQQVVRGDSAAYFCASSPKPGIGSPLHFGNGTRLTVT.

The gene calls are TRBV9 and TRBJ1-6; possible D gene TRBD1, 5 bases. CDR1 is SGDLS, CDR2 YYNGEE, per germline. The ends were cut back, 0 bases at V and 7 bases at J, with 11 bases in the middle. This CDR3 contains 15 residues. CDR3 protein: CASSVAGGENSPLHF. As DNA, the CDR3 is TGTGCCAGCAGCGTAGCGGGGGGGGAAAATTCACCCCTCCACTTT.